This TCR beta chain is from a study of T cell repertoires in cytomegalovirus infection. At the level of the study: Indications came from public TCR beta signatures; they pointed to CMV infection and to a matching HLA type.

This clonotype appeared a single time. The antigen remains unidentified. TCRdb independently ran MiXCR on the reads; one entry per CDR3 protein. This table has roughly 500,000 distinct CDR3 sequences, more than 15% appearing once. Study outcomes and limitations: The ex vivo response was dominated by HLA-C-restricted CMV-specific TCR beta clonotypes. Summed frequency of shared TCR beta families picked out CMV carriers who also had the relevant HLA.

The clonotype comes from a human donor in good health (CMV status not recorded). Some clones in this sample may be carry-over from other donors' samples. Sequencing was carried out using CD8+ T cells from PBMCs.

CDR3 residues: CASSYIQSGDEQYF. The CDR3 region has the DNA TGTGCCAGCAGTTACATTCAGTCGGGAGACGAGCAGTACTTC. The chain employs TRBV6-6 and TRBJ2-7; the D gene is possibly TRBD2 (6 bases). The CDR3 has 14 residues. CDR1 is MNHNY and CDR2 is SVGAGI in the germline V gene (reference sequence). V lost 2 bases and J lost 5, with 13 bases in between.